The next 20 T cell receptor beta chains were all read from a single sample in a study of T-cell memory formation after mild COVID-19. TCRdb re-derived calls from the 5' RACE reads in MiXCR, one entry per CDR3 protein. The table has around 110,000 distinct CDR3 sequences, about a sixth seen once. Input material: PBMCs or a T cell subset sorted from them (not recorded which). The receptors shown here come from an adult woman who had mild COVID-19 (a few samples of this study predate the infection). Cell type and time point are not known.

J is TRBJ1-3 and V is TRBV4-1; D gene uncertain. Germline V gene lookup returns CDR1 MGHRA and CDR2 YSYEKL. V was shortened by 3 bases and J by 2 bases, with 11 bases between the two germline ends. This CDR3 is 15 amino acids long. Here the CDR3 DNA reads TGCGCCAGCAGCCATGGACCGAGGGCTGGAAACACCATATATTTT. Protein sequence: CASSHGPRAGNTIYF.

This clonotype showed up just a few times. The chain uses TRBV24-1 and TRBJ1-5; D is perhaps TRBD1 (5 bases). The CDR3 loop spans 15 amino acids. Germline lookup yields CDR1 KGHDR and CDR2 SFDVKD. V lost 2 bases, J lost 7 bases, and 14 bases lay in between. The CDR3 loop is CATSDSTGSRQPQHF. In nucleotides, the CDR3 is TGTGCCACCAGTGATTCCACAGGCTCACGGCAGCCCCAGCATTTT.

This rearrangement joins TRBV10-3 to TRBJ1-1, with D perhaps matching TRBD1 (6 bases). The germline V gene encodes CDR1 ENHRY and CDR2 SYGVKD. This CDR3 region has 14 residues. The V end was cut by 10 bases, the J end by 0 bases, with 15 bases between. Here the CDR3 DNA reads TGTGCCAGTAGGGGGGGGCAGGTGAACACTGAAGCTTTCTTT. It codes for CASRGGQVNTEAFF.

In its sample, this clonotype is medium-sized. This chain joins TRBV29-1 and TRBJ2-2; D ambiguous. This CDR3 has 11 residues. CDR1 and CDR2 from the germline V gene are SQVTM and ANQGSEA. The V end was cut by 4 bases, the J end by 3 bases, with 3 bases between. The CDR3, as DNA: TGCAGCGTTGCCGACACCGGGGAGCTGTTTTTT. Encoded protein: CSVADTGELFF.

This clonotype has only a few counts. The J gene is TRBJ2-3, the V gene TRBV6-1; D possibly uses TRBD1 or TRBD2 (5 bases each). Germline V gives CDR1 MNHNS, CDR2 SASEGT. This CDR3 is built from 14 residues. The V gene lost 4 bases and the J gene lost 4 bases, with 12 bases spanning the gap. In DNA form, the CDR3 reads TGTGCCAGCAGTGGGGGCAGGGACGCAGATACGCAGTATTTT. Residues: CASSGGRDADTQYF.

As regards this clonotype: Mismatch with germline at one junction end may stem from a read error. The rearrangement joins TRBV12-3 or TRBV12-4 to TRBJ1-3; the D is unclear. This CDR3 has 15 residues. The DNA of the CDR3 is TGTGCCAGCAGCTTAGAACAGATCTCTGGAAACACCATATATTTT. Amino acid sequence: CASSLEQISGNTIYF.

This clonotype was picked up a small number of times. The V and J genes are TRBV24-1 and TRBJ2-1; 7 bases agree with TRBD1. The CDR3 runs to 15 residues. Germline loops: CDR1 KGHDR, CDR2 SFDVKD. The ends lost 4 bases at V and 0 bases at J; junction bases unmatched: 2. The CDR3 DNA sequence: TGTGCCACCAGTGACCCAGGGGGCTCCTACAATGAGCAGTTCTTC. This sequence encodes CATSDPGGSYNEQFF.

This clonotype was counted many times. The genes are TRBV5-1 and TRBJ1-1, with a weak D call TRBD1 (5 bases). The CDR3 has 12 amino acids. Germline-derived CDR1 and CDR2 are SGHRS and YFSETQ. V lost 5 bases to trimming and J lost 5 bases, with 10 bases between them. This chain's CDR3 is CASRRDGTEAFF. The CDR3 bases are TGCGCCAGCAGACGGGACGGGACTGAAGCTTTCTTT. Full variable domain (rest looked up from reference TRBV5-1 and TRBJ1-1): KAGVTQTPRYLIKTRGQQVTLSCSPISGHRSVSWYQQTPGQGLQFLFEYFSETQRNKGNFPGRFSGRQFSNSRSEMNVSTLELGDSALYLCASRRDGTEAFFGQGTRLTVV.

A few counts support this clonotype. V gene TRBV7-9 combines with J gene TRBJ2-7; 7 nucleotides align to TRBD1. The ends lost 5 bases at V and 2 bases at J; junction bases unmatched: 9. Germline V gives CDR1 SEHNR, CDR2 FQNEAQ (reference sequence). The CDR3 spans 15 residues. This CDR3 is CASSATQGPTYEQYF. CDR3 sequence (DNA): TGTGCCAGCAGCGCAACACAGGGGCCCACCTACGAGCAGTACTTC.

This chain uses TRBV7-2 with TRBJ2-1; D gene ambiguous. The length of the CDR3 is 12 residues. The V and J ends lost 4 bases and 7 bases respectively, with 8 bases between them. Germline V CDR1 and CDR2: SGHTA, FQGNSA. For the CDR3, the DNA is TGTGCCAGCAGCTATGGGATGAATGAGCAGTTCTTC. Translated: CASSYGMNEQFF.

This clonotype was detected only a few times. This chain joins TRBV7-9 and TRBJ2-1; TRBD2 agrees at 7 bases. The CDR3 totals 13 residues. J gave up 8 bases and V 4 bases, and 5 bases lay outside the gene matches. CDR1 and CDR2 (germline): SEHNR, FQNEAQ (reference sequence). CDR3 sequence: CASSSGLVDEQFF. CDR3 DNA: TGTGCCAGCAGCTCCGGACTAGTCGATGAGCAGTTCTTC.

V is TRBV6-2 or TRBV6-3 and J is TRBJ1-2; the D is unclear. V was pared by 5 bases and J by 7 bases, with 8 bases between. Germline CDR1 MNHEY, CDR2 SVGEGT. The CDR3 loop spans 11 amino acids. CDR3 in DNA: TGTGCCAGCAGTGATGACCGTGGCTACACCTTC. Amino acids: CASSDDRGYTF.

V is TRBV5-1 and J is TRBJ2-1; possible D gene TRBD2, 7 bases. The CDR3 has 15 amino acids. Per the germline V gene, CDR1 is SGHRS and CDR2 is YFSETQ. The germline V and J ends were trimmed by 0 bases and 8 bases, with 15 bases remaining between them. Written as DNA, the CDR3 is TGCGCCAGCAGCTTGGGGGGAGGGCCAGGGGATGAGCAGTTCTTC. As protein: CASSLGGGPGDEQFF. The full variable domain, its missing parts supplied by reference TRBV5-1 and TRBJ2-1, is KAGVTQTPRYLIKTRGQQVTLSCSPISGHRSVSWYQQTPGQGLQFLFEYFSETQRNKGNFPGRFSGRQFSNSRSEMNVSTLELGDSALYLCASSLGGGPGDEQFFGPGTRLTVL.

The chain couples TRBV29-1 to TRBJ2-1, with 10 bases that match TRBD2. With V trimmed by 6 bases and J by 4 bases, 9 bases remained unmatched. Germline CDR1 SQVTM, CDR2 ANQGSEA. CDR3 length: 15 amino acids. The CDR3 bases are TGCAGCGTGCGACTAGCGGGCCTTCCATACAATGAGCAGTTCTTC. This translates into CSVRLAGLPYNEQFF.

CDR3 protein: CASSPGPNTEAFF. CDR3 nucleotides: TGTGCCAGCAGCCCCGGACCGAACACTGAAGCTTTCTTT. The chain combines TRBV3-1 with TRBJ1-1, with D hard to call. The V gene's germline CDR1 is LGHDT and CDR2 YNNKEL (reference sequence). V lost 4 bases to trimming and J lost 1 base, with 7 bases between them. This CDR3 comprises 13 residues.

The rearrangement uses TRBV7-9 and TRBJ1-4; D gene unclear. CDR1 and CDR2 (germline): SEHNR, FQNEAQ (reference sequence). The CDR3 length is 15 residues. V was cut by 11 bases and J by 8 bases, with 24 bases left in between. CDR3 amino acids: CAALKGGPQPEKLFF. The CDR3, as DNA: TGTGCCGCTTTGAAGGGCGGGCCCCAACCCGAAAAACTGTTTTTT.

This clonotype was seen a handful of times. V usage is TRBV20-1 and J usage is TRBJ2-7; 12 bases map to TRBD2. The CDR3 has 17 amino acids. The V segment lost 2 bases and the J segment 3 bases; nucleotides outside the gene matches: 11. CDR1 is DFQATT, CDR2 SNEGSKA, per germline (reference sequence). In DNA, the CDR3 is TGCAGTGCTAGAAGTGGGGTTCGACTAGCGGGAGACTACGAGCAGTACTTC. This codes for CSARSGVRLAGDYEQYF.

The CDR3 sequence: CASSGTDRGYEQYF. The CDR3 region has the DNA TGTGCCAGCAGCGGTACGGACAGGGGCTACGAGCAGTACTTC. The rearrangement uses TRBV11-2 and TRBJ2-7; 9 positions agree with TRBD1. Germline V gene sequence: CDR1 SGHAT, CDR2 FQNNGV. The V and J ends lost 5 bases and 3 bases, in that order; junction bases with no gene match: 5. The CDR3 totals 14 residues.

This rearrangement joins TRBV5-1 to TRBJ1-1; weak D call: TRBD1 (5 bases). This CDR3 region has 16 residues. The germline V gene has CDR1 SGHRS and CDR2 YFSETQ. The V end was cut by 4 bases, the J end by 0 bases, with 16 bases between. CDR3 in amino acids: CASSPAPGFLNTEAFF. CDR3 coding DNA: TGCGCCAGCAGCCCGGCCCCAGGGTTTCTGAACACTGAAGCTTTCTTT.

Regarding this clonotype: No DNA is shown, since the ends of the CDR3 on it are uncertain; the CDR3 is the one TCRdb lists. The chain combines TRBV21-1 with TRBJ2-6. TRBV21-1 is marked as a pseudogene. Including both end residues, the CDR3 is 15 amino acids long. The CDR3 is CASSNVGAGANVLTF.